The present TCR beta chain was sequenced within a study of early stage breast cancer tumors. The study, taken as a whole, reports: Most shared enriched TCRB sequences were commonly generated ones.

Turning to this clone: Its antigen is undetermined.

The V gene's germline CDR1 is SGHVS and CDR2 FNYEAQ. V lost 5 bases to trimming and J lost 6 bases; unmatched junction nucleotides: 4. CDR3 length: 13 residues. TCRdb's table, derived via immunoSEQ multiplex PCR, lists solely in-frame clones and lacks some. This repertoire shows 69,000 or so clones, around 80% found once; its top ten account for about 4.5%. The specimen sequenced was blood. The chain has TRBV7-6 and TRBJ1-5; 7 bases fit TRBD1. The TCR sequence derives from a person aged 40 to 50 with breast cancer. CDR3: CASSLQGSQPQHF. CDR3 nucleotide sequence: TGTGCCAGCAGCCTACAGGGGAGTCAGCCCCAGCATTTT.